Presented here are 16 T cell receptor beta chains from one specimen sequenced in a study of tumor T cells in aggressive B-cell lymphoma. Clones were sequenced by immunoSEQ multiplex PCR, and TCRdb holds only the in-frame ones, with some missing. The table records about 3,200 clones, roughly 93% of them present only once. The sequenced sample consisted of tumor tissue. The receptors come from an adult with diffuse large B cell lymphoma.

The chain employs TRBV11-2 and TRBJ2-1, with 10 bases aligning to TRBD2. V trimming: 5 bases; J trimming: 7 bases; junction bases outside the gene matches: 11. CDR1 is SGHAT and CDR2 is FQNNGV in the germline V gene. The CDR3 is 16 residues long. The DNA for the CDR3 is TGTGCCAGCAGCCCGCGAGCGGGGGGGGCGGGGAATGAGCAGTTCTTC. It translates to CASSPRAGGAGNEQFF. Full variable domain (outside the CDR3, taken from reference TRBV11-2 and TRBJ2-1): EAGVAQSPRYKIIEKRQSVAFWCNPISGHATLYWYQQILGQGPKLLIQFQNNGVVDDSQLPKDRFSAERLKGVDSTLKIQPAKLEDSAVYLCASSPRAGGAGNEQFFGPGTRLTVL.

This clone was counted only a few times. The chain combines TRBV19 with TRBJ2-3, with D possibly being TRBD2 (6 bases). Trimming shortened V by 6 bases and J by 1 base, and 11 bases separated the two germline ends. Per germline, CDR1 LNHDA and CDR2 SQIVND (reference sequence). The CDR3 is 14 residues long. Here the CDR3 reads CASRPGLRTDTQYF. The CDR3 nucleotides are TGTGCCAGTAGACCGGGACTCCGCACAGATACGCAGTATTTT.

The chain joins TRBV6-1 to TRBJ2-4, with 7 bases lining up with TRBD1. Germline CDR1 is MNHNS and CDR2 is SASEGT. V lost 7 bases, J lost 0 bases, and 6 bases stayed unmatched. The CDR3 covers 15 residues. CDR3 loop: CASNPGTVAKNIQYF. The CDR3 nucleotides are TGTGCCAGCAACCCCGGGACAGTAGCCAAAAACATTCAGTACTTC.

The chain uses TRBV19 and TRBJ2-1; no firm D call. Trimming cost V 0 bases and J 2 bases, with 5 bases left between them. The CDR3 runs 14 residues. CDR1 is LNHDA, CDR2 SQIVND, per germline (reference sequence). The CDR3 DNA reads as TGTGCCAGTAGTATAGATAGAGCCTACAATGAGCAGTTCTTC. Translated: CASSIDRAYNEQFF. Using reference TRBV19 and TRBJ2-1 for the parts outside the CDR3, the full variable domain is DGGITQSPKYLFRKEGQNVTLSCEQNLNHDAMYWYRQDPGQGLRLIYYSQIVNDFQKGDIAEGYSVSREKKESFPLTVTSAQKNPTAFYLCASSIDRAYNEQFFGPGTRLTVL.

The rearrangement uses TRBV18 and TRBJ1-1; no clear D. This CDR3 comprises 13 residues. CDR1 is KGHSH, CDR2 LQKENI, per germline. The V gene lost 0 bases and the J gene lost 2 bases, with 4 bases spanning the gap. CDR3 sequence (DNA): TGTGCCAGCTCACCACCAATAAACACTGAAGCTTTCTTT. Its protein is CASSPPINTEAFF.

The rearrangement links TRBV7-9 to TRBJ1-2; 8 bases are a match to TRBD1. V shed 6 bases, J shed 2 bases, and the junction held 5 bases outside the gene matches. The CDR3 is 14 amino acids. CDR1 is SEHNR, CDR2 FQNEAQ, per germline (reference sequence). CDR3 DNA: TGTGCCAGCAGTCTGACAGGGGCGAACTATGGCTACACCTTC. It is translated as CASSLTGANYGYTF.

The genes are TRBV7-9 and TRBJ2-7; TRBD1 matches at 7 bases. The CDR3 consists of 14 residues. CDR1 is SEHNR and CDR2 is FQNEAQ in the germline V gene (reference sequence). After removal of 1 base from V and 7 bases from J, the junction contained 7 bases not matched to a gene. The CDR3 sequence: CASSLVIRGSEQYF. The CDR3 coding sequence is TGTGCCAGCAGCTTAGTCATCAGGGGGAGTGAGCAGTACTTC.

This chain connects TRBV20-1 to TRBJ1-1; no reliable D call. Trimming removed 6 bases at V and 0 bases at J, with 5 bases between. This CDR3 comprises 11 residues. Germline CDR1 DFQATT, CDR2 SNEGSKA (reference sequence). This CDR3 is CSAPMNTEAFF. In DNA form, the CDR3 reads TGCAGTGCCCCTATGAACACTGAAGCTTTCTTT.

This clone was seen more than once but under ten times. V and J are TRBV7-6 and TRBJ1-5; 7 bases line up with TRBD1. The CDR3 is 15 amino acids. With V trimmed by 3 bases and J by 1 base, 3 bases remained unmatched. Germline CDR1 is SGHVS and CDR2 is FNYEAQ. As DNA, the CDR3 is TGTGCCAGCAGCTTTCAGGGGGGAAGCAATCAGCCCCAGCATTTT. It codes for CASSFQGGSNQPQHF.

This clone was recorded once. The genes are TRBV30 and TRBJ1-4; 8 bases are a match to TRBD1. Losses at the gene ends were 0 bases for V and 8 bases for J; bases not matched to a gene: 5. The CDR3 loop spans 14 amino acids. Germline CDR1 and CDR2: GTSNPN and SVGIG (reference sequence). The CDR3 DNA reads TGTGCCTGGAGTGTAACAGGGGGGGAAGAAAAACTGTTTTTT. Protein sequence: CAWSVTGGEEKLFF.

The table lists this clone with a count of one. The chain employs TRBV6-5 and TRBJ1-2; 9 nucleotides line up with TRBD1. CDR1 is MNHEY and CDR2 is SVGAGI in the germline V gene. The CDR3 sequence is 13 residues long. The trim removed 6 bases at V and 6 bases at J, leaving 5 bases unmatched. CDR3 amino acids: CASRDGTGNGYTF. The DNA of the CDR3 is TGTGCCAGCAGGGACGGGACAGGGAATGGCTACACCTTC.

This chain joins TRBV30 and TRBJ2-7, with unresolved D. The V gene's germline CDR1 is GTSNPN and CDR2 SVGIG (reference sequence). Between the trimmed V and J ends, which lost 8 bases and 0 bases, there was a span of 14 bases. The CDR3 runs 13 residues. The CDR3 nucleotides are TGTGCCCTTAAACCGCGGAGCTCCTACGAGCAGTACTTC. Translation gives CALKPRSSYEQYF.

The chain employs TRBV12-5 and TRBJ2-5; 10 positions match TRBD2. With V trimmed by 1 base and J by 4 bases, 9 bases remained unmatched. Per germline, CDR1 LGHNT and CDR2 FRNRAP. The CDR3 runs 17 residues. The CDR3 protein is CASGLAGLADLRETQYF. The CDR3, as DNA: TGTGCTAGTGGTTTGGCCGGACTAGCGGACCTTCGAGAGACCCAGTACTTC.

On this clone: The same CDR3 arises from other DNA sequences in this sample as well. The CDR3: CASSLAASGSGTGELFF. CDR3 sequence (DNA): TGTGCCAGCAGCTTAGCGGCTAGCGGGAGCGGCACCGGGGAGCTGTTTTTT. The rearrangement joins TRBV5-6 to TRBJ2-2; 10 nucleotides match TRBD2. CDR3 length: 17 amino acids. Trimming at V came to 2 bases and at J to 4 bases, leaving 8 bases not matched to a gene. Germline V lookup: CDR1 SGHDT, CDR2 YYEEEE.

The chain uses TRBV6-1 and TRBJ2-5; D is unclear. This CDR3 contains 13 residues. V gave up 6 bases and J gave up 2 bases, with 10 bases separating them. Germline CDR1 is MNHNS and CDR2 is SASEGT. This chain's CDR3 is CASRSLRQETQYF. The CDR3 DNA sequence: TGTGCCAGCAGGTCATTGAGACAAGAGACCCAGTACTTC.

The chain joins TRBV5-5 to TRBJ1-1, with 8 positions matching TRBD1. The CDR3 totals 15 residues. Trimming cost V 1 base and J 9 bases; bases outside gene matches: 11. From germline, CDR1 is SGHKS and CDR2 YYEKEE (reference sequence). Here the CDR3 DNA reads TGTGCCAGCAGCTTGTCTTGGGGACAGGTGACTAAAGCTTTCTTT. This codes for CASSLSWGQVTKAFF.